This TCR beta chain appears in the sequencing data of a study of chemoradiotherapy in HPV16-positive cancers. Findings and limits, study-wide: Non-HPV-specific T cells did not expand in tumors during treatment, whereas candidate HPV-specific clones and E7-related motifs did.

The sample holds one count of this clone. What it binds is unknown. Per the germline V gene, CDR1 is SGHDT and CDR2 is YYEEEE. CDR3 length equals 13 residues. V was cut by 2 bases and J by 5 bases, with 10 bases left in between. Libraries were prepared by immunoSEQ multiplex PCR; TCRdb keeps only in-frame clonotypes and omits some of them. This table has tens of thousands of clones, around 89% appearing once. The receptor comes from a human donor with HPV-associated anogenital cancer. The sequencing used blood, collected from a patient who underwent chemoradiotherapy. The V call is TRBV5-6, the J call TRBJ2-5; D may be TRBD1 (6 bases). The CDR3 nucleotides are TGTGCCAGCAGCTTTGGGGGCCGGGAGACCCAGTACTTC. As protein: CASSFGGRETQYF.